This T cell receptor beta chain stems from a study of CD8+CD57+ T cells in acquired aplastic anemia. Study background: DNA per sorted CD4+ or CD8+ sample ranged roughly 0.19 to 30 ug, averaging 3.2 ug. On average, healthy donors gave about 10.8 million reads for CD4+ cells. General observations from the study: Sharing between patients and controls was observed for twenty-nine CD8+ CDR3 sequences. Patients were compared with controls for CD8+ Simpson's diversity, and no significant difference emerged.

Note on this clonotype: Its antigen remains unknown.

According to the study, genomic DNA was the template for TCR beta VDJ and CDR3 profiling. TCRdb reanalysed the reads using MiXCR and keeps one entry per CDR3 protein. The sample lists some 82,000 distinct CDR3 sequences, under 50% seen once, with 60% to 75% in the top ten. Material: sorted CD4+, CD8+, or CD8+CD57+ T cells (not recorded which) from PBMCs. This clonotype was obtained from a human donor in good health, serving as a control.

CDR3 protein: CASSPTGSGGLASYNEQFF. CDR3 nucleotides: TGTGCCAGCAGCCCTACGGGCAGCGGGGGCCTAGCCTCCTACAATGAGCAGTTCTTC. This chain links TRBV14 with TRBJ2-1; TRBD2 matches at 8 bases. Germline lookup yields CDR1 SGHDN and CDR2 FVKESK. Germline trimming cut 4 bases from V and 0 bases from J; bases unmatched to any gene: 14. This CDR3 contains 19 residues.